In its sample, the clone carrying this T cell receptor (beta chain) was seen once. The CDR3 extends over 14 amino acids. The germline CDR1 and CDR2 sequences are MGHRA and YSYEKL. V shed 1 base and J shed 5 bases, with 11 bases lying between them. The sample is drawn from a study of blood T cell repertoires in COVID-19. About the study: Both acute and convalescent COVID-19 samples were obtained from the United States, Italy and Spain.

TCRdb's copy holds only in-frame clones and misses some; the assay was immunoSEQ multiplex PCR. The table lists approximately 150,000 clones, 75% to 90% of them singletons. Sequenced sample: peripheral blood. The TCR was taken from a man between 65 and 79 years old who had recovered from COVID-19. The chain has TRBV4-1 and TRBJ1-1; D unresolved. CDR3 nucleotide sequence: TGCGCCAGCAGCCAAGTAATCCGGAGGACTGAAGCTTTCTTT. It encodes CASSQVIRRTEAFF.